This T cell receptor beta chain stems from a study of cytomegalovirus exposure and HLA in healthy donors. The ends lost 2 bases at V and 3 bases at J; junction bases unmatched: 14. The CDR3 consists of 19 residues. CDR1 and CDR2 (germline): SGDLS, YYNGEE. Use of 60 Vbeta and 13 Jbeta primers characterized the PCR. Profiled with immunoSEQ multiplex PCR; TCRdb holds only in-frame clones, not every one. The sample consists of over 150,000 clones, approximately 77% of them appearing once. The donors (healthy individuals) were bone marrow donors. The receptor was derived from a man between 50 and 59 years old in good health and CMV-seropositive. What was sequenced was PBMCs. The chain combines TRBV9 with TRBJ2-2, with TRBD2 identical over 9 bases. The chain's CDR3 is CASSVPKERGAGDTGELFF. CDR3 sequence (DNA): TGTGCCAGCAGCGTGCCCAAAGAGCGGGGGGCGGGGGACACCGGGGAGCTGTTTTTT. The variable domain in full, completed from reference TRBV9 and TRBJ2-2, reads DSGVTQTPKHLITATGQRVTLRCSPRSGDLSVYWYQQSLDQGLQFLIQYYNGEERAKGNILERFSAQQFPDLHSELNLSSLELGDSALYFCASSVPKERGAGDTGELFFGEGSRLTVL.